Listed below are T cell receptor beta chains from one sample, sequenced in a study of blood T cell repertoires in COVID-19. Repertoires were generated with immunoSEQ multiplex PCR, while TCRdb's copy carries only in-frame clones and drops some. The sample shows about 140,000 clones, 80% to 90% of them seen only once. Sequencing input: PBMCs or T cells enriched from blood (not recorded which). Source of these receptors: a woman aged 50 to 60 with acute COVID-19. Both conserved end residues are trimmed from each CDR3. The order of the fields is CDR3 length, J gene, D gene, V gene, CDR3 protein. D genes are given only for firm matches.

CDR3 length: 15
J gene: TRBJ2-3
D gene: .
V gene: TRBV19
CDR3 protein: ASSVLGGAYQLDTQY

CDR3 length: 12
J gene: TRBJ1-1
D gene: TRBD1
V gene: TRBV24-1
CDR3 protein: ATSDSGGRTEAF

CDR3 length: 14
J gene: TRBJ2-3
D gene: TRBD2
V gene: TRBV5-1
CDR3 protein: ASSLGFAGEVDTQY

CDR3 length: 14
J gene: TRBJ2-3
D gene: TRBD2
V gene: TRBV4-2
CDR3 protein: ASSQDLADFTDTQY

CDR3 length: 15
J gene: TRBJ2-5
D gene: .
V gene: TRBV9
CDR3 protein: ASSVPLRLVTKETQY

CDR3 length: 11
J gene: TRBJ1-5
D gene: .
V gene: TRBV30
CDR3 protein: AWSGTVDQPQH

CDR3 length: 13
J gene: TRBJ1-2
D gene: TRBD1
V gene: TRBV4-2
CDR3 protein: ASSQRVDRAQGYT

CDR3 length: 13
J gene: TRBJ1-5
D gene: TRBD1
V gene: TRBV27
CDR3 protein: ASSLQGESNQPQH

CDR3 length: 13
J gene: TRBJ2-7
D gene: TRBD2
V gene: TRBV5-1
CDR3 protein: ASRETSGRAYEQY

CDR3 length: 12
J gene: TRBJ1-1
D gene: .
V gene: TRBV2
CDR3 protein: ASTPEGSDTEAF

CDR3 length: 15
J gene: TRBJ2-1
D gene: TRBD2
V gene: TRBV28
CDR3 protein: ASPRSVGAGEDNEQF

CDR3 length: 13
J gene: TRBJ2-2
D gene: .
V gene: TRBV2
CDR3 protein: ASRGSGGGSGELF

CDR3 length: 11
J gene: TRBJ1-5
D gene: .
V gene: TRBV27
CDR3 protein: ASSGIGRGPQH

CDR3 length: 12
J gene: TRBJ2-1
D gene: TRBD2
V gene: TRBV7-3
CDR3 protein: ASSLELAGGEQF

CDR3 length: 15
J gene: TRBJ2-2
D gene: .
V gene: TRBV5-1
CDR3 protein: ASSLGLRRDPTGELF

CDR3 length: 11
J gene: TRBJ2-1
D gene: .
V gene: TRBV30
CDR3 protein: AWSAWLDNEQF

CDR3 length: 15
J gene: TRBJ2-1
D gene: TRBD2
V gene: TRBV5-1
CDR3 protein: ASSLESLAVSYNEQF

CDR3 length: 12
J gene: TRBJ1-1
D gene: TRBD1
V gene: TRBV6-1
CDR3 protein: ASSDEGQSTEAF

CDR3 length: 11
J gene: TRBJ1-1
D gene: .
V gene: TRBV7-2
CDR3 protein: ASSLLKSTEAF

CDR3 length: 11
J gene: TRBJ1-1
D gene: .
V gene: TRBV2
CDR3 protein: ASSEYKNTEAF